This T cell receptor (beta chain) was sequenced for a study of CD8 T cells in ankylosing spondylitis. Trimming pared 5 bases from V and 0 bases from J, leaving 8 bases between. This CDR3 comprises 14 residues. The germline CDR1 and CDR2 sequences are SGHRS and YFSETQ. TCRdb independently ran MiXCR on the 5' RACE reads; one entry per CDR3 protein. The sample holds 200,000 to 300,000 distinct CDR3 sequences; roughly a tenth are singletons and the top ten take 2.6%. General study points: Some motif variants had been reported before (in reactive arthritis synovial fluid and blood). CD8+ cells made up the disease-linked clones, which were relatively rare in peripheral blood. Disease-linked clones were reportedly significantly enriched in matched ankylosing spondylitis synovial fluid.

This clonotype occurred many times. Its target is unknown. This sequence joins TRBV5-1 and TRBJ1-4; TRBD1 is a possible D gene (6 bases). Sequenced sample: blood, either unsorted or a sorted T cell fraction (not recorded which). The clonotype originates from a male donor with ankylosing spondylitis or in good health (not recorded which). The CDR3 spells CASREGATNEKLFF. Here the CDR3 DNA reads TGCGCCAGCAGGGAGGGGGCAACTAATGAAAAACTGTTTTTT. The variable domain in full, completed from reference TRBV5-1 and TRBJ1-4, reads KAGVTQTPRYLIKTRGQQVTLSCSPISGHRSVSWYQQTPGQGLQFLFEYFSETQRNKGNFPGRFSGRQFSNSRSEMNVSTLELGDSALYLCASREGATNEKLFFGSGTQLSVL.